This T cell receptor (beta chain) was sequenced during a study of T-cell reconstitution after alpha-beta-depleted transplantation in children. This clonotype was counted only a few times. The antigen remains unidentified. Overall study findings and caveats: The study traced high day-60 TCRbeta diversity in some patients to surviving recipient T cells and thymic progenitors.

The germline gives CDR1 MNHNS, CDR2 SASEGT. The CDR3 has 13 residues. The ends were cut back, 6 bases at V and 5 bases at J, with 14 bases in the middle. Preparation of the TCRbeta library involved a method that used unique molecular identifiers. TCRdb re-called the PCR reads with MiXCR, one entry per CDR3 protein. The table shows around 600,000 distinct CDR3 sequences, with under 30% occurring only once. The TCR was taken from a boy under two years old who had a stem cell transplant for acute myeloid leukemia, so the T cells may come from the graft donor. The sequencing used PBMCs, mostly from graft donor cells, collected 360 days after TCRalphabeta/CD19-depleted stem cell transplant. The chain is built from TRBV6-1 and TRBJ2-7, with no clear D. Here the CDR3 reads CASRDPGGHEQYF. CDR3 nucleotides: TGTGCCAGCAGAGACCCAGGTGGGCACGAGCAGTACTTC.